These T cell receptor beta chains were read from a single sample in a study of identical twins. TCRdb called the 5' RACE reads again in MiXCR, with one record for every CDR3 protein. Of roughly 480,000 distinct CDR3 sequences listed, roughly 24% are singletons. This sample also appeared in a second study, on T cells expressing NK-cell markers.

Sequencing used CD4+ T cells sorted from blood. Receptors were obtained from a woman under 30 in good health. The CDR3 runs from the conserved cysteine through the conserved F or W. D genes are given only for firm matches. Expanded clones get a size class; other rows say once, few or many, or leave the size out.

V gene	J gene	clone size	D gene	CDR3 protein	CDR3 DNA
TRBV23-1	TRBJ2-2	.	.	CASGRWDTGELFF	TGCGCCAGCGGACGGTGGGACACCGGGGAGCTGTTTTTT
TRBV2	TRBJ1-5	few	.	CASSEGGARNQPQHF	TGTGCCAGCAGTGAAGGAGGGGCGCGCAATCAGCCCCAGCATTTT
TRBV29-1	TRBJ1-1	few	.	CSVRTALLTEAFF	TGCAGCGTACGGACAGCCCTCCTCACTGAAGCTTTCTTT
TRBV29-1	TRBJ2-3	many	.	CSAPRGGDTQYF	TGCAGCGCCCCGCGGGGCGGAGATACGCAGTATTTT
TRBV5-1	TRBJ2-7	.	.	CASSLGGGQAYEQYF	TGCGCCAGCAGCTTAGGCGGGGGCCAAGCCTACGAGCAGTACTTC
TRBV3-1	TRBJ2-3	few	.	CASSLTPRDTQYF	TGTGCCAGCAGCCTGACTCCTAGGGATACGCAGTATTTT
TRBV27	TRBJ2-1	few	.	CASSSPPQLATEQFF	TGTGCCAGCAGTTCCCCCCCCCAGCTAGCTACTGAGCAGTTCTTC
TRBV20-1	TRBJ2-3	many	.	CSARVGGPGDTQYF	TGCAGTGCTAGGGTGGGGGGGCCAGGTGATACGCAGTATTTT
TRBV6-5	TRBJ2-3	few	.	CASSWGASSTDTQYF	TGTGCCAGCAGTTGGGGGGCCTCTAGCACAGATACGCAGTATTTT
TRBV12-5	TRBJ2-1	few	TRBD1	CASGLGTGTYNEQFF	TGTGCTAGTGGTTTGGGGACAGGGACCTACAATGAGCAGTTCTTC
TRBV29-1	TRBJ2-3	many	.	CSVEGGTDTQYF	TGCAGCGTTGAGGGCGGCACAGATACGCAGTATTTT
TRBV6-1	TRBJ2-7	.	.	CASSPSRRVGEQYF	TGTGCCAGCAGTCCTTCAAGGAGGGTTGGCGAGCAGTACTTC
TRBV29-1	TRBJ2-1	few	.	CSVYGGSNEQFF	TGCAGCGTTTATGGGGGAAGCAATGAGCAGTTCTTC
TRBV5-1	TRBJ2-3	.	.	CASSVTHGGTQYF	TGCGCCAGCAGCGTGACGCACGGGGGTACGCAGTATTTT
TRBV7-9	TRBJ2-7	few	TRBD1	CASSPLTGLGIYEQYF	TGTGCCAGCAGCCCATTGACAGGGCTCGGAATTTACGAGCAGTACTTC
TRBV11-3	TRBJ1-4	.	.	CASSEGYRDEKLFF	TGTGCCAGCAGCGAGGGGTATCGGGATGAAAAACTGTTTTTT
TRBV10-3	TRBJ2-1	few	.	CATTADPSYNEQFF	TGTGCCACTACTGCGGACCCCTCCTACAATGAGCAGTTCTTC
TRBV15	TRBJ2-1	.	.	CATSRERVGNEQFF	TGTGCCACCAGCAGAGAACGGGTTGGGAATGAGCAGTTCTTC
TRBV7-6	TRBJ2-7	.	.	CASSLQISTYEQYF	TGTGCCAGCAGCTTACAGATATCGACCTACGAGCAGTACTTC
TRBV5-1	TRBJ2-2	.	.	CASSAGGQGNTGELFF	TGCGCCAGCAGCGCGGGGGGACAGGGGAACACCGGGGAGCTGTTTTTT
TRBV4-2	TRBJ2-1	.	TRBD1	CASSSRDRSENEQFF	TGTGCCAGCAGCTCCCGGGACAGAAGCGAAAATGAGCAGTTCTTC
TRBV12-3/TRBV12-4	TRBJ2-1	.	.	CASSLMASEQFF	TGTGCCAGCAGTTTAATGGCGAGTGAGCAGTTCTTC
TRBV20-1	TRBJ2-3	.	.	CSARGSATNTDTQYF	TGCAGTGCTAGAGGGTCAGCGACGAACACAGATACGCAGTATTTT
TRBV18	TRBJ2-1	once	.	CASSPSGRRDNEQFF	TGTGCCAGCTCACCAAGTGGGCGAAGAGACAATGAGCAGTTCTTC
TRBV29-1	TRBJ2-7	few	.	CSVAVRRGYEQYF	TGCAGCGTTGCTGTCAGGAGGGGCTACGAGCAGTACTTC
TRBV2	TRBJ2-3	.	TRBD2	CASRGRADTQYF	TGTGCCAGCAGGGGGAGGGCAGATACGCAGTATTTT
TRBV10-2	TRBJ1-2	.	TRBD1	CASATGPRGYTF	TGCGCCAGCGCGACAGGGCCTAGGGGCTACACCTTC
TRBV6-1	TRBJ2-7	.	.	CASSEVPRGNPYF	TGTGCCAGCAGTGAAGTACCGCGCGGGAATCCCTACTTC
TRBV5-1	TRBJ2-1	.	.	CASSKGRLQQFF	TGCGCCAGCAGCAAAGGACGGCTTCAGCAGTTCTTC
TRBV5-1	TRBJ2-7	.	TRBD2	CASSLVPSSGGSTNSYEQYF	TGCGCCAGCAGCTTGGTCCCCTCTAGCGGGGGTTCCACCAACTCCTACGAGCAGTACTTC
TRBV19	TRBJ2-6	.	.	CASSTDDATYGANVLTF	TGTGCCAGTAGCACGGACGACGCTACATACGGGGCCAACGTCCTGACTTTC
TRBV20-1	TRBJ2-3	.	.	CSARETRAGDTQYF	TGCAGTGCTAGAGAGACCAGGGCGGGAGATACGCAGTATTTT
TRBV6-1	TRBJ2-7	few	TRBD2	CASIHGTRGGEQYF	TGTGCCAGCATCCACGGGACTAGGGGGGGAGAGCAGTACTTC
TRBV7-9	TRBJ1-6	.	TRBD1	CASSVEGRGISPLHF	TGTGCCAGCAGCGTGGAGGGCAGGGGGATCTCACCCCTCCACTTT
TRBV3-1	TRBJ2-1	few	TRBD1	CASSQVGRDRVFF	TGTGCCAGCAGCCAAGTGGGACGGGACAGGGTGTTCTTC
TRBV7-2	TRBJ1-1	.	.	CASSAGAWNTEAFF	TGTGCCAGCAGCGCCGGCGCGTGGAACACTGAAGCTTTCTTT
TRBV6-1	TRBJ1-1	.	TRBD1	CASRDRAANTEAFF	TGTGCCAGCAGGGACAGGGCAGCGAACACTGAAGCTTTCTTT
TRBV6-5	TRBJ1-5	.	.	CASSYGFLRNQPQHF	TGTGCCAGCAGTTACGGATTCCTTAGGAATCAGCCCCAGCATTTT
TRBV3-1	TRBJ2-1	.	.	CASSQDPARNEQFF	TGTGCCAGCAGCCAAGACCCCGCTAGAAATGAGCAGTTCTTC
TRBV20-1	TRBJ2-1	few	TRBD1	CSAFPPGQGVRGEQFF	TGCAGTGCGTTTCCTCCGGGACAGGGGGTTCGCGGTGAGCAGTTCTTC
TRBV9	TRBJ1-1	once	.	CASSVGVTVNTEAFF	TGTGCCAGCAGCGTAGGGGTCACCGTGAACACTGAAGCTTTCTTT
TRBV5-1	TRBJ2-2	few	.	CASRWGNTGELFF	TGCGCCAGTCGCTGGGGGAACACCGGGGAGCTGTTTTTT
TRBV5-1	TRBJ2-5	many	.	CASSPLGQRSETQYF	TGCGCCAGCAGCCCCCTAGGACAGAGAAGTGAGACCCAGTACTTC
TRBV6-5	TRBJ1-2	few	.	CASSYGRVFNYGYTF	TGTGCCAGCAGTTACGGGAGGGTTTTCAACTATGGCTACACCTTC
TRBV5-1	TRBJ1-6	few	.	CASSLVAGNSPLHF	TGCGCCAGCAGCTTGGTTGCGGGGAATTCACCCCTCCACTTT
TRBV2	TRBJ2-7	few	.	CASRDSWDEQYF	TGTGCCAGCCGGGACTCCTGGGACGAGCAGTACTTC
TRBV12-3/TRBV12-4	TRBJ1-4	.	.	CASSSSLNEKLFF	TGTGCCAGCAGTTCCTCCCTGAATGAAAAACTGTTTTTT
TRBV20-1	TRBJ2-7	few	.	CSASWGGTGYEQYF	TGCAGTGCTAGTTGGGGCGGGACCGGCTACGAGCAGTACTTC
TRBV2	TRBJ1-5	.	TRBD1	CASSPDRGHHQPQHF	TGTGCCAGCAGTCCGGACAGGGGACACCATCAGCCCCAGCATTTT
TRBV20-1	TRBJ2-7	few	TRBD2	CSARVGTSGGEQYF	TGCAGTGCTAGAGTCGGGACTAGCGGGGGCGAGCAGTACTTC
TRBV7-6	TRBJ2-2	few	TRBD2	CASSLAASGGSTGELFF	TGTGCCAGCAGCTTAGCGGCTAGCGGGGGGTCCACCGGGGAGCTGTTTTTT
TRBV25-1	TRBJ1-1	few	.	CASNAGTIPGGAFF	TGTGCCAGCAATGCAGGGACGATTCCCGGGGGAGCTTTCTTT
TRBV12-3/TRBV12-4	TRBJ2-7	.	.	CASSPGGGHSYEQYF	TGTGCCAGCAGTCCGGGCGGCGGCCACTCCTACGAGCAGTACTTC
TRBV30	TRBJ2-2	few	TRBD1	CAWKGDRVVGTTGELFF	TGTGCCTGGAAGGGGGACAGGGTTGTAGGCACCACCGGGGAGCTGTTTTTT
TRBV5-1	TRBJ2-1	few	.	CASSLEGPEQFF	TGCGCCAGCAGCTTGGAGGGTCCTGAGCAGTTCTTC